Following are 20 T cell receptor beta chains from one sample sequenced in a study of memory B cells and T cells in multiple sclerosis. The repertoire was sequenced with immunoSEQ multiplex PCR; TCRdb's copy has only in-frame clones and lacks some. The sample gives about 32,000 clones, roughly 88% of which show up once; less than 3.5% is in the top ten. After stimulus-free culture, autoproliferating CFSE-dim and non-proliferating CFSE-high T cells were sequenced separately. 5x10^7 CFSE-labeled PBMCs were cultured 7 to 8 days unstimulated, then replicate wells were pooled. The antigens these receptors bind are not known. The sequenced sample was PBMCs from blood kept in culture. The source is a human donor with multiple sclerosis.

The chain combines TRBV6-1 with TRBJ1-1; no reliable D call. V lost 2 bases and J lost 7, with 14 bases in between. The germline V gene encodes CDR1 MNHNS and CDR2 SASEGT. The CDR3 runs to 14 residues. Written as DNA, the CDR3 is TGTGCCAGCAGTGAAAGGACTATGGGAATTGAAGCTTTCTTT. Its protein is CASSERTMGIEAFF.

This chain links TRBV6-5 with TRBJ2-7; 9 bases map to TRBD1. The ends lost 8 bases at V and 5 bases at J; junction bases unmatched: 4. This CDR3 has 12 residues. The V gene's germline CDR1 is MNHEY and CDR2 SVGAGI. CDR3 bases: TGTGCCAGCCGGGACAGGGTCCACGAGCAGTACTTC. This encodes CASRDRVHEQYF.

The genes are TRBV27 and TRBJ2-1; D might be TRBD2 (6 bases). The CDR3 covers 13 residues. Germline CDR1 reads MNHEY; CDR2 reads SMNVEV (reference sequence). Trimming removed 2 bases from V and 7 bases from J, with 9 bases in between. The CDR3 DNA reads TGTGCCAGCAGTTTAGACGGAGGGAATGAGCAGTTCTTC. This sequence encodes CASSLDGGNEQFF.

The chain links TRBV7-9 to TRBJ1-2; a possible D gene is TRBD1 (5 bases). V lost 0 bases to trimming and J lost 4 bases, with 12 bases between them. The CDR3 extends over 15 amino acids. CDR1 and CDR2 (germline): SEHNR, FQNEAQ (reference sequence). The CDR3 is CASSLAGPSLYGYTF. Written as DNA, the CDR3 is TGTGCCAGCAGCTTAGCGGGACCTTCCCTCTATGGCTACACCTTC.

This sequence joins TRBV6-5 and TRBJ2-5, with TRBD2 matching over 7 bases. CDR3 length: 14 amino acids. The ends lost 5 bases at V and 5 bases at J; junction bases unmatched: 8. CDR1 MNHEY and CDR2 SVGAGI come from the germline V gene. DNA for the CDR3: TGTGCCAGCAGTCTAAACCGGGGGGTGGAGACCCAGTACTTC. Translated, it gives CASSLNRGVETQYF.

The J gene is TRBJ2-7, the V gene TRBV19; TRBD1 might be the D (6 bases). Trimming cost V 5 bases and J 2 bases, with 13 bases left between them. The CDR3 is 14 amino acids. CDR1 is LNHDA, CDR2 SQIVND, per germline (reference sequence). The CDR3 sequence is CASSQRQATYEQYF. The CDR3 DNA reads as TGTGCCAGTAGTCAGCGACAGGCCACCTACGAGCAGTACTTC.

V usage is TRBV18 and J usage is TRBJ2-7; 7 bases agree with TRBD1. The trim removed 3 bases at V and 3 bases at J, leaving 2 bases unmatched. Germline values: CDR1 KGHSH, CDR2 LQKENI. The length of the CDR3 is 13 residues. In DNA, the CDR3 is TGTGCCAGCTCACCGGGGACAGACTACGAGCAGTACTTC. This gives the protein CASSPGTDYEQYF.

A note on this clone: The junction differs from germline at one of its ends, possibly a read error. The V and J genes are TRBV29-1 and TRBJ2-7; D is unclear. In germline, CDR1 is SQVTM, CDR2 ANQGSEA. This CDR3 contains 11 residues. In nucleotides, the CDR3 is TGCAGCGTTGGGACGGGCTTTTTGATGTTCTTC. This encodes CSVGTGFLMFF.

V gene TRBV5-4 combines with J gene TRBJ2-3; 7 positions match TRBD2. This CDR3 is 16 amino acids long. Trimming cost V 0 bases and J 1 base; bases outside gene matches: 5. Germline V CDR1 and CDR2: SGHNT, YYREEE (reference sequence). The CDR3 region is CASSLGLAVGTDTQYF. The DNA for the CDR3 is TGTGCCAGCAGCTTGGGGCTAGCGGTCGGCACAGATACGCAGTATTTT.

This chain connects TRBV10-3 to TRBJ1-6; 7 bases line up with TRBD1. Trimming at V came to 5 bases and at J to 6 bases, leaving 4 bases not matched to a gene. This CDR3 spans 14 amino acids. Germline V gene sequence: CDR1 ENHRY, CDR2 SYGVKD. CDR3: CAISPTGANSPLHF. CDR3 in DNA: TGTGCCATCAGTCCTACAGGGGCTAATTCACCCCTCCACTTT.

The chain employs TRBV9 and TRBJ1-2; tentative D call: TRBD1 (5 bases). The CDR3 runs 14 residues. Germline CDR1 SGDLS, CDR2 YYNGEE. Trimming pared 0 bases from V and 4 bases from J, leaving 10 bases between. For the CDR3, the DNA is TGTGCCAGCAGCGTAGGGGGCGGAACCTATGGCTACACCTTC. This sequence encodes CASSVGGGTYGYTF.

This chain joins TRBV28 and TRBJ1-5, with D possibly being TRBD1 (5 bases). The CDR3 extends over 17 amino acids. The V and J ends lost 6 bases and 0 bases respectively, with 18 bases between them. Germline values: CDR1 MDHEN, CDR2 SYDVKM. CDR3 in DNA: TGTGCCAGCAGGGCGGGGGGAGGCCCTTATAGCAATCAGCCCCAGCATTTT. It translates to CASRAGGGPYSNQPQHF.

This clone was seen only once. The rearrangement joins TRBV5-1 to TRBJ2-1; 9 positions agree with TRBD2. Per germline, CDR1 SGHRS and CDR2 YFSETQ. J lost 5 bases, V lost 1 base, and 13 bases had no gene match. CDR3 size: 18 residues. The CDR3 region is CASSLWHSGGQTDNEQFF. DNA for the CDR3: TGCGCCAGCAGCTTGTGGCATAGCGGGGGACAAACCGACAATGAGCAGTTCTTC.

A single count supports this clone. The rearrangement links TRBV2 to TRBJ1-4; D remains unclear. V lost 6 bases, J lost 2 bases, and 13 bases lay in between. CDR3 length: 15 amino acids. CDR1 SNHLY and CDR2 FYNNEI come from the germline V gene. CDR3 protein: CASSGHGNTNEKLFF. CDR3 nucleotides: TGTGCCAGCAGCGGCCATGGGAACACTAATGAAAAACTGTTTTTT.

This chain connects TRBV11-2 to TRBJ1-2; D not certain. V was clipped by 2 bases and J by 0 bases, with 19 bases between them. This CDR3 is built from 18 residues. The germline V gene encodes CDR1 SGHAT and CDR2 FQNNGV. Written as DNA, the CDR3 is TGTGCCAGCAGCTTATACCCTGGGTTGAGGACCGCTAACTATGGCTACACCTTC. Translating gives CASSLYPGLRTANYGYTF.

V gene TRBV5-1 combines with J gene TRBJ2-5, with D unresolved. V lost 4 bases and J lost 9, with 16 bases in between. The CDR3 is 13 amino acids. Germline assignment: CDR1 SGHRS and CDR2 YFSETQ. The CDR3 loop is CASSRELARAQYF. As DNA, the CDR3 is TGCGCCAGCAGCCGAGAGTTGGCCCGGGCCCAGTACTTC.

CDR3 amino acids: CASSPGQGQETQYF. As DNA, the CDR3 is TGTGCCAGCAGCCCCGGACAGGGACAAGAGACCCAGTACTTC. This chain joins TRBV9 and TRBJ2-5; 8 nucleotides line up with TRBD1. The CDR3 totals 14 residues. V was clipped by 4 bases and J by 2 bases; unmatched bases: 4. CDR1 is SGDLS and CDR2 is YYNGEE in the germline V gene.

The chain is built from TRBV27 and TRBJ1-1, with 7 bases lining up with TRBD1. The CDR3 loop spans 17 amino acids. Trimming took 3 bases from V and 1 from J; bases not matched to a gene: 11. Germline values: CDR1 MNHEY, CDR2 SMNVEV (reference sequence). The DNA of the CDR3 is TGTGCCAGCAGTTTCCACGCGACCGCAGGGGGGAACACTGAAGCTTTCTTT. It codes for CASSFHATAGGNTEAFF.

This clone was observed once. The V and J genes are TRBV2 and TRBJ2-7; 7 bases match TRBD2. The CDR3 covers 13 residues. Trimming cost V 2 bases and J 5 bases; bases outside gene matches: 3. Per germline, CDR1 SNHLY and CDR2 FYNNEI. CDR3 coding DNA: TGTGCCAGCAGTGAATACGCGGGGGACGAGCAGTACTTC. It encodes CASSEYAGDEQYF.

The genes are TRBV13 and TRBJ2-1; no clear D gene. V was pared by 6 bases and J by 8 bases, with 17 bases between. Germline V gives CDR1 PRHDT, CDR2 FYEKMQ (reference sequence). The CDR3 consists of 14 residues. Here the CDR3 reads CASRSLALQDEQFF. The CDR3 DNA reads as TGTGCCAGCAGATCTTTAGCTCTACAAGATGAGCAGTTCTTC.